A single sample is the source of the 11 T cell receptor beta chains below, sequenced in a study of response to subunit inactivated influenza vaccine. TCRdb re-called the RT-PCR reads through MiXCR, storing one row per CDR3 protein. The table includes approximately 730,000 distinct CDR3 sequences, about 15% detected once. This specimen was PBMCs from blood, taken less than 15 days before vaccination. Receptors were obtained from a middle-aged man who received an inactivated influenza vaccine.

This clonotype was seen only a few times. The chain couples TRBV4-3 to TRBJ2-3; tentatively, D is TRBD2 (5 bases). This CDR3 is built from 16 residues. Germline V gene data show CDR1 as LGHNA and CDR2 as YSLEER. V lost 0 bases and J lost 0, with 10 bases in between. CDR3 sequence (DNA): TGCGCCAGCAGCCAAGATAGCGCCATTAGCACAGATACGCAGTATTTT. It translates to CASSQDSAISTDTQYF.

The chain joins TRBV12-3 or TRBV12-4 to TRBJ2-3, with TRBD2 identical over 7 bases. This CDR3 comprises 16 residues. V was clipped by 3 bases and J by 3 bases; unmatched bases: 9. CDR3 protein: CASSFGAGLPTDTQYF. The CDR3 DNA sequence: TGTGCCAGCAGTTTTGGAGCGGGACTACCTACAGATACGCAGTATTTT.

This clonotype has only a few counts. The chain employs TRBV20-1 and TRBJ2-3, with 11 bases identical to TRBD2. Per the germline V gene, CDR1 is DFQATT and CDR2 is SNEGSKA (reference sequence). The J segment lost 3 bases and the V segment lost 6 bases, leaving 5 bases of the junction unmatched. This CDR3 comprises 14 residues. As DNA, the CDR3 is TGCAGTGCGATCACTAGCGGGAGTACAGATACGCAGTATTTT. Residues: CSAITSGSTDTQYF.

This clonotype was counted a few times. The chain links TRBV4-1 to TRBJ2-5; D is possibly TRBD1 or TRBD2 (5 bases each). The germline CDR1 and CDR2 sequences are MGHRA and YSYEKL. The CDR3 extends over 15 amino acids. V shed 4 bases and J shed 5 bases, with 17 bases lying between them. CDR3 residues: CASSPPGTNSETQYF. In nucleotides, the CDR3 is TGCGCCAGCAGCCCCCCCGGGACGAATTCGGAGACCCAGTACTTC.

This clonotype was found many times. V gene TRBV5-1 combines with J gene TRBJ2-1, with 11 bases lining up with TRBD2. The CDR3 runs to 15 residues. Germline loops: CDR1 SGHRS, CDR2 YFSETQ. With 4 bases clipped from V and 5 bases from J, the junction kept 5 bases outside the gene matches. The CDR3 region has the DNA TGCGCCAGCAGCCAACTAGCGGGAGTCCACAATGAGCAGTTCTTC. Translating it yields CASSQLAGVHNEQFF.

The chain couples TRBV4-3 to TRBJ2-2; 7 bases fit TRBD2. This CDR3 has 18 residues. Unmatched junction bases numbered 12, after V lost 4 bases and J lost 1 base. Germline-derived CDR1 and CDR2 are LGHNA and YSLEER. DNA of the CDR3: TGCGCCAGCAGCCTCGAAGGGAGGGGTTTCAAGAACACCGGGGAGCTGTTTTTT. It yields the protein CASSLEGRGFKNTGELFF.

This clonotype was recorded a few times. The V and J genes are TRBV11-1 and TRBJ2-3; TRBD1 matches at 8 bases. Losses at the gene ends were 6 bases for V and 3 bases for J; bases not matched to a gene: 17. This CDR3 region has 18 residues. Per germline, CDR1 SGHAT and CDR2 FQDESV (reference sequence). CDR3 protein: CASRVPYGQGRGTDTQYF. The CDR3 DNA sequence: TGTGCCAGCAGGGTACCGTACGGACAGGGAAGGGGGACAGATACGCAGTATTTT.

The sample holds a few counts of this clonotype. The chain couples TRBV7-2 to TRBJ1-4; 8 bases line up with TRBD1. V lost 6 bases to trimming and J lost 8 bases; unmatched junction nucleotides: 5. Per the germline V gene, CDR1 is SGHTA and CDR2 is FQGNSA. This CDR3 region has 13 residues. In DNA, the CDR3 is TGTGCCAGCAGGTTCACAGGGGGGGAAAAACTGTTTTTT. Encoded protein: CASRFTGGEKLFF.

J is TRBJ2-7 and V is TRBV4-1; D uncertain. The CDR3 is made up of 13 amino acids. The V and J ends lost 1 base and 3 bases respectively, with 7 bases between them. Per germline, CDR1 MGHRA and CDR2 YSYEKL. Written as DNA, the CDR3 is TGCGCCAGCAGCCAAGTTTTCGGCTACGAGCAGTACTTC. Translated: CASSQVFGYEQYF.

The sample holds a few counts of this clonotype. The rearrangement joins TRBV21-1 to TRBJ1-1. TRBV21-1 is tagged as a pseudogene. The length of the CDR3 is 14 residues. The CDR3 sequence: CASSKGFIRTEAFF. As DNA, the CDR3 is TGTGCCAGCAGCAAAGGTTTCATCCGCACTGAAGCTTTCTTT.

The CDR3 sequence is CASRGDNRDEQFF. As DNA, the CDR3 is TGTGCCAGCAGGGGGGACAATCGGGATGAGCAGTTCTTC. The chain uses TRBV12-3 or TRBV12-4 and TRBJ2-1; maybe TRBD1 (6 bases). Trimming cost V 6 bases and J 8 bases, with 14 bases left between them. The CDR3 extends over 13 amino acids.